These 2 T cell receptor beta chains came from one sample sequenced in a study of OX40 agonist ivuxolimab in advanced cancers. Here immunoSEQ multiplex PCR was the method, and the copy in TCRdb shows in-frame clones only, minus some. The table includes about 71,000 clones, 80% to 85% detected once. Specimen: CD4+ or CD8+ T cells sorted from blood, collected in a trial of the OX40 agonist ivuxolimab. The source of these receptors is an adult with an advanced solid tumor such as melanoma, head and neck, liver or kidney cancer.

This chain links TRBV27 with TRBJ2-7; TRBD2 is a possible D gene (6 bases). V gave up 1 base and J gave up 6 bases, with 16 bases separating them. Germline loops: CDR1 MNHEY, CDR2 SMNVEV (reference sequence). The CDR3 spans 15 residues. The CDR3 loop is CASSLLRGTLGEQYF. The CDR3 DNA reads TGTGCCAGCAGTTTATTGCGGGGAACCCTTGGCGAGCAGTACTTC.

The rearrangement links TRBV4-1 to TRBJ2-5; 8 nucleotides match TRBD1. V was pared by 4 bases and J by 2 bases, with 0 bases of the junction left unmatched. The CDR3 sequence is 13 residues long. Germline V gene sequence: CDR1 MGHRA, CDR2 YSYEKL. CDR3 in amino acids: CASSRQGQETQYF. The CDR3 region has the DNA TGCGCCAGCAGCCGACAGGGGCAAGAGACCCAGTACTTC.